These 9 T cell receptor beta chains came from one sample sequenced in a study of shared clonotypes between healthy human individuals. This table comes from immunoSEQ multiplex PCR, and its TCRdb copy is limited to in-frame clones, with some not included. The sample includes around 500,000 clones, roughly 85% of them seen just once. What was sequenced was PBMCs. The receptors shown here come from a woman between 40 and 55 years old in good health. Some clones in this sample may be carry-over from other donors' samples.

This chain connects TRBV23-1 to TRBJ2-7, with TRBD1 as a possible D gene (6 bases). TRBV23-1 is given ORF status, its function remaining uncertain. The length of the CDR3 is 16 residues. The V gene lost 0 bases and the J gene lost 1 base, with 13 bases spanning the gap. The DNA for the CDR3 is TGCGCCAGCAGTCAATCGACAGGCCGGACTTCCTACGAGCAGTACTTC. Protein sequence: CASSQSTGRTSYEQYF.

The chain links TRBV19 to TRBJ1-5; unclear D gene. V lost 6 bases and J lost 0, with 6 bases in between. CDR1 and CDR2 from the germline V gene are LNHDA and SQIVND (reference sequence). The CDR3 runs 13 residues. The CDR3 DNA is TGTGCCAGTAGGGACCCTAGCAATCAGCCCCAGCATTTT. It is translated as CASRDPSNQPQHF.

V gene TRBV11-3 combines with J gene TRBJ2-5; D call uncertain. TRBJ2-7 matches the DNA end more closely, so the J call is doubtful. The CDR3 has 14 amino acids. Germline CDR1 reads SGHNT; CDR2 reads YENEEA. The CDR3 nucleotides are TGTGCCAGCAGCCCTCACCGTCTTTCCTACGAGCAGTACTTC. Translation gives CASSPHRLSYEQYF.

Only a few counts were recorded for this clone. The chain combines TRBV5-1 with TRBJ2-1; 9 bases map to TRBD2. Germline V gene sequence: CDR1 SGHRS, CDR2 YFSETQ. This CDR3 has 15 residues. Trimming removed 4 bases from V and 13 bases from J; junction bases left unmatched: 15. Written as DNA, the CDR3 is TGCGCCAGCAGCGGGGGTGGGCTAGCGGGACCCGGACAGTTCTTC. The encoded protein is CASSGGGLAGPGQFF.

The gene calls are TRBV6-6 and TRBJ2-7; 12 nucleotides line up with TRBD2. J lost 2 bases, V lost 6 bases, and 8 bases had no gene match. Germline values: CDR1 MNHNY, CDR2 SVGAGI (reference sequence). The CDR3 runs to 16 residues. This chain's CDR3 is CASRPGLAGQAYEQYF. The CDR3 coding sequence is TGTGCCAGCAGGCCGGGACTAGCGGGCCAAGCCTACGAGCAGTACTTC.

V usage is TRBV27 and J usage is TRBJ2-7; no clear D. V lost 3 bases, J lost 5 bases, and 11 bases lay in between. The CDR3 is 13 residues long. From germline, CDR1 is MNHEY and CDR2 SMNVEV (reference sequence). CDR3 amino acids: CASSFDSKDEQYF. Here the CDR3 DNA reads TGTGCCAGCAGTTTCGACTCCAAGGACGAGCAGTACTTC.

This rearrangement joins TRBV11-2 to TRBJ2-7; no definite D call. V lost 0 bases and J lost 3, with 6 bases in between. The CDR3 extends over 13 amino acids. Germline V CDR1 and CDR2: SGHAT, FQNNGV. CDR3 sequence reads: CASSLDASYEQYF. CDR3 nucleotide sequence: TGTGCCAGCAGCTTAGACGCCAGCTACGAGCAGTACTTC.

The V and J genes are TRBV25-1 and TRBJ1-2; D is unclear. The CDR3 contains 13 residues. The germline V gene encodes CDR1 MGHDK and CDR2 SYGVNS. Trimming removed 4 bases at V and 7 bases at J, with 13 bases between. The CDR3 reads CASSGSRRGGYTF. The CDR3 DNA sequence: TGTGCCAGCAGTGGGTCGCGGCGGGGTGGCTACACCTTC.

V is TRBV19 and J is TRBJ2-5, with 9 bases identical to TRBD1. The germline gives CDR1 LNHDA, CDR2 SQIVND (reference sequence). The CDR3 sequence is 14 residues long. The J segment lost 5 bases and the V segment lost 5 bases, leaving 6 bases of the junction unmatched. Here the CDR3 reads CASSVQGAQETQYF. The CDR3 region has the DNA TGTGCCAGTAGTGTACAGGGGGCTCAGGAGACCCAGTACTTC.